The entry below describes one T cell receptor beta chain. What it binds is unknown. This entry is derived from a study of CD8+ T cells in alopecia areata. Specified treatment: oral pan-JAK inhibitor, 5-10 mg twice daily. Alopecia areata patients provided lesional scalp punch biopsies and peripheral blood, both collected for the study. Study-level points and caveats: Higher clonality and more expanded CD8+ clones appeared in lesional than normal scalp.

RNA was isolated and reverse transcribed to cDNA, the sequencing template. The repertoire was sequenced with immunoSEQ multiplex PCR; TCRdb's copy has only in-frame clones and lacks some. The table has around 140,000 clones, 45% to 60% seen once. The V end was cut by 3 bases, the J end by 6 bases, with 12 bases between. CDR1 and CDR2 from the germline V gene are SGHTA and FQGTGA. The CDR3 loop spans 15 amino acids. This clonotype was sampled from a human donor with alopecia areata. The sample was CD8+ T cells sorted from blood, taken at week 4, from a patient treated with tofacitinib. The V and J genes are TRBV7-3 and TRBJ1-6; possible D gene TRBD1, 6 bases. DNA for the CDR3: TGTGCCAGCAGCTTCCTGACAGGTCCTAATTCACCCCTCCACTTT. Translated: CASSFLTGPNSPLHF. The whole variable domain, remainder taken from reference TRBV7-3 and TRBJ1-6, is GAGVSQTPSNKVTEKGKYVELRCDPISGHTALYWYRQSLGQGPEFLIYFQGTGAADDSGLPNDRFFAVRPEGSVSTLKIQRTERGDSAVYLCASSFLTGPNSPLHFGNGTRLTVT.